This T cell receptor (beta chain) appears in the sequencing data of a study of control samples from healthy donors and cancer patients. Profiling relied on immunoSEQ multiplex PCR, and the TCRdb table lists in-frame clones only, not all of them. The table lists fewer than 200,000 clones, almost 90% of them singletons. Germline CDR1 reads WSHSY; CDR2 reads SAAADI. Trimming stripped 6 bases from V and 4 bases from J, with 9 bases between. The CDR3 runs to 13 residues. This TCR derives from a woman younger than 45 in good health. The sample taken for sequencing was blood. The rearrangement joins TRBV10-2 to TRBJ2-2; no definite D call. CDR3 DNA sequence: TGCGCCAGCAGAAAGGACCGCACCGGGGAGCTGTTTTTT. Its protein is CASRKDRTGELFF.